This TCR beta chain was recovered during a study of blood T cell repertoires in COVID-19. Study overall: Sites in the United States, Italy and Spain provided acute and convalescent COVID-19 samples. Sources were T cells, B-cell-depleted T cells, or PBMCs; the material itself was cDNA or gDNA.

Original analysis: Reference gene primer amplification in the assay estimated nucleated cell counts. Using immunoSEQ multiplex PCR, the repertoire was profiled, and TCRdb retains in-frame clones only, with some absent. Clone size and the V and J calls come from that table; the DNA yielded D and trimming. The sample yields some 180,000 clones, 70% to 80% seen once. The V end was cut by 5 bases, the J end by 0 bases, with 13 bases between. CDR3 length: 16 residues. Per germline, CDR1 SGHTA and CDR2 FQGNSA. The sequenced sample was peripheral blood. This sequence originates from a woman in her forties or fifties with active or convalescent COVID-19. The chain recombines TRBV7-2 with TRBJ1-4; no clear D gene. The CDR3 protein is CASSLRGRTTNEKLFF. In DNA, the CDR3 is TGTGCCAGCAGCCTCCGCGGCAGAACAACTAATGAAAAACTGTTTTTT.